A selection of T cell receptor beta chains follows, all from one sample in a study of shared clonotypes between healthy human individuals. The assay was immunoSEQ multiplex PCR, and TCRdb's table has in-frame clones only and misses some. The sample carries millions of clones, around 93% recorded once. The specimen sequenced was naive CD8+ T cells from PBMCs. These receptors all come from a man aged 18 to 29 in good health. Some clones in this sample may be carry-over from other donors' samples. CDR3s include the opening cysteine and the closing phenylalanine or tryptophan. Each record gives: V gene, J gene, D gene, clone size, CDR3 DNA, CDR3 protein. D genes are given only for firm matches. Size tells how often a clone was seen (once, few, many) or the class of an expanded clone, and some rows leave it out.

TRBV6-1	TRBJ1-1	-	-	TGTGCCAGCGAGGCTCCCACTGAAGCTTTCTTT	CASEAPTEAFF
TRBV9	TRBJ2-1	TRBD2	-	TGTGCCAGCAGCGTAGACGCGGGAGGGCCATATGAGCAGTTCTTC	CASSVDAGGPYEQFF
TRBV5-4	TRBJ2-3	-	-	TGTGCCAGCAGCTTCGCAGGGAGTTGGGCAGATACGCAGTATTTT	CASSFAGSWADTQYF
TRBV28	TRBJ1-1	TRBD1	-	TGTGCCAGCAGTTCTCCTCAGGGGGCGCGTCACACTGAAGCTTTCTTT	CASSSPQGARHTEAFF
TRBV18	TRBJ2-2	-	once	TGTGCCAGCTCACCACCGGTACGGCAGGGGAACACCGGGGAGCTGTTTTTT	CASSPPVRQGNTGELFF
TRBV6-4	TRBJ1-1	-	-	TGTGCCAGCAGTGAAGGGGCTTCCCTTCAGGCTTTACACACTGAAGCTTTCTTT	CASSEGASLQALHTEAFF
TRBV7-9	TRBJ1-4	-	-	TGTGCCAGCAGCACAAGGCCTTTGGGGGATAATGAAAAACTGTTTTTT	CASSTRPLGDNEKLFF
TRBV30	TRBJ1-4	-	-	TGTGCCTGGACCGAGGGGGACCCAAGACATGAAAAACTGTTTTTT	CAWTEGDPRHEKLFF
TRBV6-5	TRBJ2-7	-	-	TGTGCCAGCAGCCTGGATACCTACGAGCAGTACTTC	CASSLDTYEQYF
TRBV19	TRBJ2-4	TRBD2	-	TGTGCCAGTAGTATGACTAGCGGGGTCGTTTACATTCAGTACTTC	CASSMTSGVVYIQYF
TRBV6-4	TRBJ1-2	TRBD1	-	TGTGCCAGCAGAACGGGACAGGCGGGATATGGCTACACCTTC	CASRTGQAGYGYTF
TRBV6-1	TRBJ2-7	TRBD1	-	TGTGCCAGCAGTGAGGTAGTAGGGACAGGGGGGGTTCGGTACTTC	CASSEVVGTGGVRYF
TRBV6-1	TRBJ2-7	TRBD1	-	TGTGCCAGCAGGGACGGACAGGGGAGCTACGAGCAGTACTTC	CASRDGQGSYEQYF
TRBV11-2	TRBJ2-7	-	-	TGTGCCAGCAGCTTAGGCGGCATTCCCTCCTACGAGCAGTACTTC	CASSLGGIPSYEQYF
TRBV7-3	TRBJ2-7	-	-	TGTGCCAGCAGCTTCGGGGGAGAGTCCTCCTACGAGCAGTACTTC	CASSFGGESSYEQYF
TRBV4-1	TRBJ2-7	-	-	TGCGCCAGCAGCCAAAGTTCTGGATACGAGCAGTACTTC	CASSQSSGYEQYF
TRBV6-1	TRBJ2-1	TRBD2	once	TGTGCCAGCAGTGAATCAGTAGCGGGAGGGGATGAGCAGTTCTTC	CASSESVAGGDEQFF
TRBV9	TRBJ2-1	-	-	TGTGCCAGCAGCGCAGCCTTAAAGGGGGGTGGGAATGAGCAGTTCTTC	CASSAALKGGGNEQFF
TRBV28	TRBJ2-7	-	once	TGTGCCAGCAGTTTAGGCGTCCTCTACGAGCAGTACTTC	CASSLGVLYEQYF
TRBV27	TRBJ1-1	TRBD1	-	TGTGCCAGCAGTGACAGGGGGTTTGCGGACACTGAAGCTTTCTTT	CASSDRGFADTEAFF
TRBV29-1	TRBJ1-5	-	-	TGCAGCGCTGGACAGTTAAATCAGCCCCAGCATTTT	CSAGQLNQPQHF
TRBV30	TRBJ1-2	TRBD1	-	TGTGCCTGGAGTCCGTGGACAGGGTACTATGGCTACACCTTC	CAWSPWTGYYGYTF
TRBV27	TRBJ1-1	TRBD1	-	TGTGCCAGCAGTGGACAGGGGGCGACTGAAGCTTTCTTT	CASSGQGATEAFF
TRBV27	TRBJ2-7	TRBD1	-	TGTGCCAGCAGTCCCCGGACAGGACCCTACGAGCAGTACTTC	CASSPRTGPYEQYF
TRBV13	TRBJ1-2	TRBD1	-	TGTGCCAGCAGTGCCGGGACAGGGGGTAGCGATCCGGATGGCTACACCTTC	CASSAGTGGSDPDGYTF
TRBV10-1	TRBJ2-1	TRBD2	once	TGCGCCAGCAGTGGCTCAGACGGGAGGAAATTCCATGAGCAGTTCTTC	CASSGSDGRKFHEQFF
TRBV15	TRBJ1-5	-	-	TGTGCCACCAGCAGAGCAACAGGGTACCAGCCCCAGCATTTT	CATSRATGYQPQHF
TRBV29-1	TRBJ2-7	-	-	TGCAGCGCCGCGGGCTACGAGCAGTACTTC	CSAAGYEQYF
TRBV7-8	TRBJ2-1	-	-	TGTGCCAGCAGCTTAGTGGGGAGAGGCAGCTCCTACAATGAGCAGTTCTTC	CASSLVGRGSSYNEQFF
TRBV2	TRBJ1-1	TRBD1	-	TGTGCCAGCAGCCGTTTCCGGGACAGGGCGGAACCCACTGTGAACACTGAAGCTTTCTTT	CASSRFRDRAEPTVNTEAFF
TRBV11-2	TRBJ1-5	-	-	TGTGCCAGCAGCTTAGGAGTTGCAGGAGGGAGTCAGCCCCAGCATTTT	CASSLGVAGGSQPQHF
TRBV7-2	TRBJ1-2	-	-	TGTGCCAGCAGCTTTCAGAGGACAGTGTCTAACTTCTATGGCTACACCTTC	CASSFQRTVSNFYGYTF
TRBV7-9	TRBJ1-2	-	-	TGTGCCAGCAGCATTGGGACCAGGGGTAACTATGGCTACACCTTC	CASSIGTRGNYGYTF
TRBV14	TRBJ2-7	TRBD2	-	TGTGCCAGCAGCCTCGGGGGGGAGCAGTACTTC	CASSLGGEQYF
TRBV6-5	TRBJ1-2	TRBD1	-	TGTGCCAGCAGTTACTTCAGGACAGGGGCTGACTATGGCTACACCTTC	CASSYFRTGADYGYTF
TRBV6-1	TRBJ2-1	-	once	TGTGCCAGCAGTGAGTTAACCGGGGGTGAGCAGTTCTTC	CASSELTGGEQFF
TRBV9	TRBJ2-1	-	-	TGTGCCAGCAGCGAATACGGGAGCTCCTACAATGAGCAGTTCTTC	CASSEYGSSYNEQFF
TRBV7-8	TRBJ2-3	-	-	TGTGCCAGCAGCGCATACGGGATTCGCACAGATACGCAGTATTTT	CASSAYGIRTDTQYF
TRBV27	TRBJ2-7	TRBD1	-	TGTGCCAGCAGGCAAACAGGGGGCCACTACGAGCAGTACTTC	CASRQTGGHYEQYF
TRBV7-9	TRBJ1-3	-	-	TGTGCCAGCAGCTTGGGGGGTACGGGAAACACCATATATTTT	CASSLGGTGNTIYF
TRBV27	TRBJ1-1	TRBD1	-	TGTGCCAGCAGTTTATCGGCCGGGACAGGGCAATTTGAAGCTTTCTTT	CASSLSAGTGQFEAFF